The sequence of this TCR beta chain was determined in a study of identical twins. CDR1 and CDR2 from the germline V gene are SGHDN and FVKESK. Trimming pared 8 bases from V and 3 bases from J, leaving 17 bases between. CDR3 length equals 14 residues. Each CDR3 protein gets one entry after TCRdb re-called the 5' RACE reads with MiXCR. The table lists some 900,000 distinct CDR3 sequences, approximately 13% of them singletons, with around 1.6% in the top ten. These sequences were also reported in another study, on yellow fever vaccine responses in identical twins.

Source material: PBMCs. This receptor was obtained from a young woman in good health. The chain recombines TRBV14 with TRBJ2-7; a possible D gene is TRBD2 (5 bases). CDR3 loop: CASARASPYYEQYF. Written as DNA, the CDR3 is TGTGCCAGCGCTCGGGCTAGCCCTTACTACGAGCAGTACTTC.